This TCR beta chain derives from a study of OX40 agonist ivuxolimab in advanced cancers. Germline assignment: CDR1 LGHNA and CDR2 YSLEER. The CDR3 is 15 residues long. The ends were cut back, 0 bases at V and 2 bases at J, with 9 bases in the middle. TCRdb's copy holds only in-frame clones and misses some; the assay was immunoSEQ multiplex PCR. The data contain some 80,000 clones, roughly 80% of them singletons. This receptor was obtained from an adult with an advanced solid tumor such as melanoma, head and neck, liver or kidney cancer. The V call is TRBV4-3, the J call TRBJ2-3; the D is unclear. Source: CD4+ or CD8+ T cells sorted from blood, taken in a trial of the OX40 agonist ivuxolimab. CDR3 sequence (DNA): TGCGCCAGCAGCCAAGACGCCCACTCCACAGATACGCAGTATTTT. Protein: CASSQDAHSTDTQYF.